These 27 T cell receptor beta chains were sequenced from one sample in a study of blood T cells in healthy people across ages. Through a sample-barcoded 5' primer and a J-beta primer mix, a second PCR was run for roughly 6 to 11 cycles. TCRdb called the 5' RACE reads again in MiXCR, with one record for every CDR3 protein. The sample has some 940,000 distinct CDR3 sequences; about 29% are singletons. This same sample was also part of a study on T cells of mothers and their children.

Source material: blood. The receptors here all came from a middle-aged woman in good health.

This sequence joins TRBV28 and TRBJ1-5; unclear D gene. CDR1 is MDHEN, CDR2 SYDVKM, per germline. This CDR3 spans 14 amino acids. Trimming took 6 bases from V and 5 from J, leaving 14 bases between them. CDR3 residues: CASSPPQKYQPQHF. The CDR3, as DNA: TGTGCCAGCAGCCCCCCACAGAAGTATCAGCCCCAGCATTTT.

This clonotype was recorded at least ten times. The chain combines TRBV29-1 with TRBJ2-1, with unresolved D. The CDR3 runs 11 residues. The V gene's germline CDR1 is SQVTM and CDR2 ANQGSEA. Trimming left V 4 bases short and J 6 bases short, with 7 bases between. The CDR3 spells CSVVGFNEQFF. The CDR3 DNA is TGCAGCGTTGTAGGGTTCAATGAGCAGTTCTTC.

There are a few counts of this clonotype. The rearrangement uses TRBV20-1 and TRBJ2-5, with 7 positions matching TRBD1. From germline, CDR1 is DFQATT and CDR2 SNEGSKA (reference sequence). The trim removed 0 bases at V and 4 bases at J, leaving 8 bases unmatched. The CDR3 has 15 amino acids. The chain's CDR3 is CSARELRGPGETQYF. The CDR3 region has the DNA TGCAGTGCTAGAGAGTTGAGGGGGCCTGGAGAGACCCAGTACTTC.

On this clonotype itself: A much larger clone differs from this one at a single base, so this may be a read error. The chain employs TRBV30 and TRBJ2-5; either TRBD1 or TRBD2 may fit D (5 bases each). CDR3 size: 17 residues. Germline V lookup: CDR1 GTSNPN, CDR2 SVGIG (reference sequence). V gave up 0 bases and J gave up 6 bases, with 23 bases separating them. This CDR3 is CAWSVPNFRGTGKTQYF. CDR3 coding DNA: TGTGCCTGGAGTGTACCCAACTTCCGGGGCACGGGAAAGACCCAGTACTTC.

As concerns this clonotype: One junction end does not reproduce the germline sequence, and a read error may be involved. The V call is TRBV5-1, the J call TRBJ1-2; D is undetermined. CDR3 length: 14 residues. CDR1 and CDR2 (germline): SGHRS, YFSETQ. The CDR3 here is CASNLSDPHYGYTF. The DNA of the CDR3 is TGCGCCAGCAACTTGAGCGACCCTCACTATGGCTACACCTTC.

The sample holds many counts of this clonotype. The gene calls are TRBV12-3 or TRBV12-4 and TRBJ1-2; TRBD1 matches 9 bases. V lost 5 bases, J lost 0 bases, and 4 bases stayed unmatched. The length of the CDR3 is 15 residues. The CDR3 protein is CASSPRTGANYGYTF. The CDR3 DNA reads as TGTGCCAGCAGTCCTCGGACAGGGGCTAACTATGGCTACACCTTC.

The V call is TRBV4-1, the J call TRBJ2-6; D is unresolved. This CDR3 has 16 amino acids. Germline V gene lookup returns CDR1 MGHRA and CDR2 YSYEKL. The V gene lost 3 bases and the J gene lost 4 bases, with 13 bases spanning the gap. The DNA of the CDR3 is TGCGCCAGCAGCCATCTTGGAGTTGCCGGGGCCAACGTCCTGACTTTC. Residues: CASSHLGVAGANVLTF.

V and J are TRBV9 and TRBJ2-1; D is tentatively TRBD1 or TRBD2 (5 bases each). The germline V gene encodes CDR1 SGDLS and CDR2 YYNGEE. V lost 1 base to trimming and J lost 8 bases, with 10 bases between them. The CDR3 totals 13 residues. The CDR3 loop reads CASSVLGVDEQFF. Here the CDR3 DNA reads TGTGCCAGCAGCGTATTGGGGGTCGATGAGCAGTTCTTC.

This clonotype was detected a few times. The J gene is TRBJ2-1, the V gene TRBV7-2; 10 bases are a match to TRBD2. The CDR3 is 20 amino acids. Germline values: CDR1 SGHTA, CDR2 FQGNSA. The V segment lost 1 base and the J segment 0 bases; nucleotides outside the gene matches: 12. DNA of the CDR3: TGTGCCAGCAGCTTAGGTGCTAGCGGGGGCCTCCAAAGCTCCTACAATGAGCAGTTCTTC. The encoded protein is CASSLGASGGLQSSYNEQFF.

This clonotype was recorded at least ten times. CDR3 coding DNA: TGCGCCAGCAGCTGGGACAGGGACTACGAGCAGTACTTC. Its translation: CASSWDRDYEQYF. This chain links TRBV5-1 with TRBJ2-7, with 9 bases fitting TRBD1. CDR1 SGHRS and CDR2 YFSETQ come from the germline V gene. The V and J ends lost 3 bases and 3 bases, in that order; junction bases with no gene match: 1. This CDR3 comprises 13 residues.

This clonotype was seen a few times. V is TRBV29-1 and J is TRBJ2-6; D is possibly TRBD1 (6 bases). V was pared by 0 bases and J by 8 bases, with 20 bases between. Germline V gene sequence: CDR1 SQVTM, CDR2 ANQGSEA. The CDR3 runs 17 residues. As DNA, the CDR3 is TGCAGCGTTGAAGATCATTGGGGGCAGGGAAGGACCAACGTCCTGACTTTC. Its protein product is CSVEDHWGQGRTNVLTF.

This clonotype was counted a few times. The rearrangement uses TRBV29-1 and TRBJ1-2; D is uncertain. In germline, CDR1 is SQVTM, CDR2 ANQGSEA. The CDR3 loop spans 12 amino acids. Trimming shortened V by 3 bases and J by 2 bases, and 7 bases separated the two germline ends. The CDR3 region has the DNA TGCAGCGTTGATTTAGGGAACTATGGCTACACCTTC. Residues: CSVDLGNYGYTF.

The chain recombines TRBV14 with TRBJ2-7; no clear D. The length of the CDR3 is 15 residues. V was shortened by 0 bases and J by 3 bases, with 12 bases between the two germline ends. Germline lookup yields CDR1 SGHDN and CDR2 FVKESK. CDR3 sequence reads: CASSQDFVGNYEQYF. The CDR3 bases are TGTGCCAGCAGCCAAGATTTCGTCGGAAACTACGAGCAGTACTTC.

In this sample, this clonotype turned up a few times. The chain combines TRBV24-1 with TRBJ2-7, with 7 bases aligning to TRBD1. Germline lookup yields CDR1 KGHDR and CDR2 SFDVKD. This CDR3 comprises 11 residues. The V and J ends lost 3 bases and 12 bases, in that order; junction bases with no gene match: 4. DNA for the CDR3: TGTGCCACCAGTGATGGGACAGCTCTGTACTTC. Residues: CATSDGTALYF.

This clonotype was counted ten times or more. The CDR3 region has the DNA TGTGCCAGCAGCTTTCAAGATCGATACTATGGCTACACCTTC. This gives the protein CASSFQDRYYGYTF. V usage is TRBV7-9 and J usage is TRBJ1-2; D remains ambiguous. Germline V lookup: CDR1 SEHNR, CDR2 FQNEAQ (reference sequence). This CDR3 has 14 amino acids. Deletions cut 3 bases from V and 3 bases from J, with 11 bases between.

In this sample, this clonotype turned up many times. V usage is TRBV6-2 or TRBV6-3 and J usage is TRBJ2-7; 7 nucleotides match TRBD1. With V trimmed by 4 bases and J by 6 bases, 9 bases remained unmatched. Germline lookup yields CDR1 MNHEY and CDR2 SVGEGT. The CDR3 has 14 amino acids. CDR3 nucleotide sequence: TGTGCCAGCAGTTGGGGACAGCCAATCCGCGAGCAGTACTTC. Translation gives CASSWGQPIREQYF.

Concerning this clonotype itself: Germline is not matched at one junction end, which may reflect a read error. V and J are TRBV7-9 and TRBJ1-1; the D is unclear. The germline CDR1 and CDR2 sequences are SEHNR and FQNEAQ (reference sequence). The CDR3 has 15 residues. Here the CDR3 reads CASSLRSAMNTEAFF. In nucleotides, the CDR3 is TGTGCCAGCAGCTTACGGTCGGCCATGAACACTGAAGCTTTCTTC.

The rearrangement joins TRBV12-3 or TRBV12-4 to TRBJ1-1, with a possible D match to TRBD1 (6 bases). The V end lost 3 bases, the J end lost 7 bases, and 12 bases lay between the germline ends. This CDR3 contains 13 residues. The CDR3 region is CASSLRQALEAFF. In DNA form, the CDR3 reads TGTGCCAGCAGTTTGAGACAGGCCCTTGAAGCTTTCTTT.

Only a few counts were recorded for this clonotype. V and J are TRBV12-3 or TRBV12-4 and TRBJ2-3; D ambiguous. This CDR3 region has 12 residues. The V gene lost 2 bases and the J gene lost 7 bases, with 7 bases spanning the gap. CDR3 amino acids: CASSLNGYTQYF. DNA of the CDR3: TGTGCCAGCAGTTTAAACGGATATACGCAGTATTTT.

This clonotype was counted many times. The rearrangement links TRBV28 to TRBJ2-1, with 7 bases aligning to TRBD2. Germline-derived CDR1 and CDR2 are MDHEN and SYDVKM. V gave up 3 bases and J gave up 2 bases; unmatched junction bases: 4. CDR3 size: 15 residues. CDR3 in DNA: TGTGCCAGCAGTTTGTCTAGCGGACCCTACAATGAGCAGTTCTTC. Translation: CASSLSSGPYNEQFF.

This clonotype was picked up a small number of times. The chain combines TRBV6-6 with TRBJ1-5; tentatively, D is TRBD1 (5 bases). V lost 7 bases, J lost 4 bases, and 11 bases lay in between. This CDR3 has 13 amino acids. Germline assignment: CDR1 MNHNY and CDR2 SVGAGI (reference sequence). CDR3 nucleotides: TGTGCCAGCACATTGAAGGGGAATCAGCCCCAGCATTTT. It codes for CASTLKGNQPQHF.

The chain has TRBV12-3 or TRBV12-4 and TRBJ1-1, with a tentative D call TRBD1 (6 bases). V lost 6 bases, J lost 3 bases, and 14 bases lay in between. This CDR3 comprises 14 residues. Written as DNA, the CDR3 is TGTGCCAGCAGGTTCTCAGGGGTGGACACTGAAGCTTTCTTT. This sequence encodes CASRFSGVDTEAFF.

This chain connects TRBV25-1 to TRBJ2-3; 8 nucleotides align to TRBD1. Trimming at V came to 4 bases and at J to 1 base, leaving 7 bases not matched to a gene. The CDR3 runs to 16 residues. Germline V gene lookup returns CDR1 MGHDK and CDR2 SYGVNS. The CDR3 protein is CASSAATGEGTDTQYF. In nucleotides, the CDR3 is TGTGCCAGCAGTGCCGCGACAGGGGAAGGCACAGATACGCAGTATTTT.

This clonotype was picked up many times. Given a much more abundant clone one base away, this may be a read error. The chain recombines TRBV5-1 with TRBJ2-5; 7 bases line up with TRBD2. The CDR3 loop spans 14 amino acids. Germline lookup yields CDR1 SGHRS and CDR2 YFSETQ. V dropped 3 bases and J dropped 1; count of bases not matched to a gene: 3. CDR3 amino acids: CASSWGGTQETQYF. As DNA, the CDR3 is TGCGCCAGCAGCTGGGGGGGGACCCAAGAGACCCAGTACTTC.

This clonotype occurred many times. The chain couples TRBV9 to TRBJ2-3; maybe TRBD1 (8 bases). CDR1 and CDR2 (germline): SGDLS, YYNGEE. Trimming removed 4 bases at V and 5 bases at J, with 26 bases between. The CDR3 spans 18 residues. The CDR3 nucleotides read TGTGCCAGCAGCCCCCCCGAGGTCTGGACAGGGAGGGAAGATACGCAGTATTTT. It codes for CASSPPEVWTGREDTQYF.

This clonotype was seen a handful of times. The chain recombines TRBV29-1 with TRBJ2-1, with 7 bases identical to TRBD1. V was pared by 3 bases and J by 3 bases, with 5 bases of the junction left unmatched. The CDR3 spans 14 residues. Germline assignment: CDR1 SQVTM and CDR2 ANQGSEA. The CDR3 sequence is CSVDSDRHYNEQFF. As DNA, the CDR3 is TGCAGCGTTGATTCGGACAGGCACTACAATGAGCAGTTCTTC.

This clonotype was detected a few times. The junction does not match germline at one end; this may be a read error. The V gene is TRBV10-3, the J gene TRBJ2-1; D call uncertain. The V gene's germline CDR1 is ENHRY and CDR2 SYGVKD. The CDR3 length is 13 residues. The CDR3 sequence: CAIRESEGPGQFF. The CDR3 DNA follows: TGTGCCATCAGGGAGTCAGAAGGCCCGGGGCAGTTCTTC.